The T cell receptor (beta chain) described here comes from a study of blood T cell repertoires in COVID-19. Study background: In each case, the material was cDNA or gDNA derived from T cells, B-cell-depleted T cells, or PBMCs.

The germline V gene encodes CDR1 SGHVS and CDR2 FQNEAQ. The V and J ends lost 4 bases and 2 bases, in that order; junction bases with no gene match: 23. The CDR3 has 20 residues. Authors' processing steps: Amplification of reference gene primers was used by the study to estimate nucleated cell counts. Sequencing used immunoSEQ multiplex PCR; TCRdb keeps in-frame clones, though not all of them. D and trimming were read from the DNA, whereas the V and J calls and clone size are those reported in that table. The table lists fewer than 120,000 clones, about 90% of them singletons. J is TRBJ2-7 and V is TRBV7-8; 7 bases line up with TRBD2. Sequencing used peripheral blood. This sequence was found in a human donor in a cohort sampled during active COVID-19. CDR3 DNA sequence: TGTGCCAGCAGCTCTCAAACTAGGGCTAGCGGAGGGCCTCGCACCTACGAGCAGTACTTC. It translates to CASSSQTRASGGPRTYEQYF.